The 6 T cell receptor beta chains below all came from one sample that was sequenced in a study of cytomegalovirus exposure and HLA in healthy donors. TCRdb's copy holds only in-frame clones and misses some; the assay was immunoSEQ multiplex PCR. The sample shows about 60,000 clones, about 96% of them seen only once. The specimen sequenced was PBMCs. The receptors come from a woman aged 18 to 35 in good health and CMV-seronegative.

The rearrangement joins TRBV4-3 to TRBJ2-7; D is possibly TRBD1 (5 bases). Between the trimmed V and J ends, which lost 4 bases and 2 bases, there was a span of 15 bases. This CDR3 spans 15 amino acids. Germline V CDR1 and CDR2: LGHNA, YSLEER. The CDR3 DNA reads TGCGCCAGCAGCCCCCGGGCTGGGGCTCCCTACGAGCAGTACTTC. Its protein product is CASSPRAGAPYEQYF.

The rearrangement links TRBV27 to TRBJ2-3, with 7 bases identical to TRBD2. The germline V gene has CDR1 MNHEY and CDR2 SMNVEV (reference sequence). The CDR3 consists of 16 residues. V shed 6 bases and J 5 bases; nucleotides not matched to a gene: 14. In nucleotides, the CDR3 is TGTGCCAGCAGCCCCGGGCTAGCGGTCGGGGGAGATACGCAGTATTTT. Residues: CASSPGLAVGGDTQYF.

The chain uses TRBV30 and TRBJ2-2; D possibly corresponds to TRBD2 (6 bases). Trimming took off 4 bases at V and 6 bases at J, with 21 bases between the two ends. This CDR3 is 16 amino acids long. The germline V gene has CDR1 GTSNPN and CDR2 SVGIG (reference sequence). The CDR3 DNA is TGTGCCTGGACGGCCGGGGGAGGCCTAGGGTCCGGGGAGCTGTTTTTT. Encoded protein: CAWTAGGGLGSGELFF.

This rearrangement joins TRBV28 to TRBJ2-1, with D possibly matching TRBD1 (6 bases). The CDR3 extends over 15 amino acids. V lost 3 bases and J lost 0, with 9 bases in between. The V gene's germline CDR1 is MDHEN and CDR2 SYDVKM. For the CDR3, the DNA is TGTGCCAGCAGTTTGCGAGGGGGCTCCTACAATGAGCAGTTCTTC. This translates into CASSLRGGSYNEQFF.

CDR3 nucleotide sequence: TGTGCCAGTAGTCTGGCGGGGGGGGGCCTCTACGAGCAGTACTTC. Translated, it gives CASSLAGGGLYEQYF. This chain joins TRBV19 and TRBJ2-7, with 9 positions matching TRBD2. Trimming removed 5 bases from V and 3 bases from J; junction bases left unmatched: 8. Per germline, CDR1 LNHDA and CDR2 SQIVND (reference sequence). The CDR3 is 15 amino acids.

The CDR3 DNA sequence: TGTGCCAGCAGCGTAGAGGTAGCCACAGATACGCAGTATTTT. This translates into CASSVEVATDTQYF. V is TRBV9 and J is TRBJ2-3; D ambiguous. CDR3 length: 14 residues. Germline assignment: CDR1 SGDLS and CDR2 YYNGEE. The germline V and J ends were trimmed by 0 bases and 2 bases, with 7 bases remaining between them.